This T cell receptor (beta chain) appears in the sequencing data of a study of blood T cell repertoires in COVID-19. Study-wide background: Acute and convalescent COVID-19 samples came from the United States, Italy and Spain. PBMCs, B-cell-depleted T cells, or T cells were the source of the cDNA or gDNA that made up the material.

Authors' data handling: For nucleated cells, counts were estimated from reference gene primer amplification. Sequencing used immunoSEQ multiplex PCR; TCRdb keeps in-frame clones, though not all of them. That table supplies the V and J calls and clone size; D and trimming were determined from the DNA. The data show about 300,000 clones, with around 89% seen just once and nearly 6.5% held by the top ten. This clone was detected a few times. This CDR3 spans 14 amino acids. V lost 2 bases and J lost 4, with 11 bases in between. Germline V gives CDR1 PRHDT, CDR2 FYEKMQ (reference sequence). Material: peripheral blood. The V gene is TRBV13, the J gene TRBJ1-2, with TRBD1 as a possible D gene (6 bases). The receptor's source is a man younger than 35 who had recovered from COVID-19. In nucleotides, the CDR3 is TGTGCCAGCAGCTTATCCAGACAGGTCTATGGCTACACCTTC. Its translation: CASSLSRQVYGYTF.